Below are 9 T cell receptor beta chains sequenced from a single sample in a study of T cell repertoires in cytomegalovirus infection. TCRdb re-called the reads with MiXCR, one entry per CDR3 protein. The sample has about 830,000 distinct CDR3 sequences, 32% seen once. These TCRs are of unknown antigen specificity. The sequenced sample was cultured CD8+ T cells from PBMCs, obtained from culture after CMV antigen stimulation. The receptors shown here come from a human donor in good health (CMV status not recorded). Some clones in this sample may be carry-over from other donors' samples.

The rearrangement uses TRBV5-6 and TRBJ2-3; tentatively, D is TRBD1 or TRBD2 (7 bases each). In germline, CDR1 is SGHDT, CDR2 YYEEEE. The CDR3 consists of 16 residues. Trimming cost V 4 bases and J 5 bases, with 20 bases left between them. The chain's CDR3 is CASSTPRGGSVDTQYF. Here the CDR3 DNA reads TGTGCCAGCAGCACGCCCAGGGGGGGCTCGGTAGATACGCAGTATTTT.

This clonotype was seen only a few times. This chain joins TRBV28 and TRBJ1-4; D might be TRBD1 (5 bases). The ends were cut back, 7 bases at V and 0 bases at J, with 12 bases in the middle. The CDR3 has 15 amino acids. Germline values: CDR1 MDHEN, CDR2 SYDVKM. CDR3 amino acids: CASTPTTATNEKLFF. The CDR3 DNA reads TGTGCCAGCACACCCACGACAGCAACTAATGAAAAACTGTTTTTT.

CDR3 sequence: CASGASWHRVDNGELFF. As DNA, the CDR3 is TGTGCCAGCGGAGCTTCGTGGCACAGAGTGGACAACGGGGAGCTGTTTTTT. V is TRBV2 and J is TRBJ2-2, with D possibly matching TRBD1 (5 bases). V lost 8 bases, J lost 7 bases, and 26 bases lay in between. Germline CDR1 and CDR2: SNHLY and FYNNEI. The CDR3 is 17 residues long. Filled out from reference TRBV2 and TRBJ2-2, the complete variable domain reads EPEVTQTPSHQVTQMGQEVILRCVPISNHLYFYWYRQILGQKVEFLVSFYNNEISEKSEIFDDQFSVERPDGSNFTLKIRSTKLEDSAMYFCASGASWHRVDNGELFFGEGSRLTVL.

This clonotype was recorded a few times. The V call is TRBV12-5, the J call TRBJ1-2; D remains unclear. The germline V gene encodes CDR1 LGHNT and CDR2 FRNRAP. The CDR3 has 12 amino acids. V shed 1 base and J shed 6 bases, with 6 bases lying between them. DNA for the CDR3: TGTGCTAGTGGTTTGGGCAGTAATGGCTACACCTTC. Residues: CASGLGSNGYTF.

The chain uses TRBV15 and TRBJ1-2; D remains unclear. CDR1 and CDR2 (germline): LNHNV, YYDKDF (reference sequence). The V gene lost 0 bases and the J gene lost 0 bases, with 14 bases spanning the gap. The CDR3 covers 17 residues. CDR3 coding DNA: TGTGCCACCAGCAGAGATCTAACAGTGGAAACTAACTATGGCTACACCTTC. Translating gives CATSRDLTVETNYGYTF.

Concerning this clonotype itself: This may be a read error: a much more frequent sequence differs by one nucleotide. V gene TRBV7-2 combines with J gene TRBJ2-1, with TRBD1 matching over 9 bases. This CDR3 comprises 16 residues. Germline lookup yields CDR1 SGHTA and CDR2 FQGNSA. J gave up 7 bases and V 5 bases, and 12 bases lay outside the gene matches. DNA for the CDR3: TGTGCCAGCAGCCCCTCCCAAGGGACAGGGTTGAATGAGCAGTTCTTC. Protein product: CASSPSQGTGLNEQFF.

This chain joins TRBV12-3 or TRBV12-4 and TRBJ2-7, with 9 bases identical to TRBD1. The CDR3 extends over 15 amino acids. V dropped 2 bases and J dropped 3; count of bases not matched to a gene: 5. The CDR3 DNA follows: TGTGCCAGCAGTTTATCGGGGACAGGGATCTACGAGCAGTACTTC. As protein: CASSLSGTGIYEQYF.

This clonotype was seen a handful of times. CDR3 residues: CATSRANSPLHF. CDR3 coding DNA: TGTGCCACCAGCAGGGCGAATTCACCCCTCCACTTT. The V gene is TRBV15, the J gene TRBJ1-6; D gene unclear. The CDR3 totals 12 residues. With 3 bases removed from V and 7 bases from J, the gap between germline ends came to 4 bases. CDR1 is LNHNV and CDR2 is YYDKDF in the germline V gene (reference sequence).

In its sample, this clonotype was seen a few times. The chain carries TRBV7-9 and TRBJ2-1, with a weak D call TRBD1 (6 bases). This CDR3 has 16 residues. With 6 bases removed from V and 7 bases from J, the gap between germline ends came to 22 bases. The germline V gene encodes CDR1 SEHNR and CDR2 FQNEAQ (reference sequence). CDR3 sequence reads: CASRPSEGDARNEQFF. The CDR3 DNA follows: TGTGCCAGCAGGCCAAGTGAGGGGGACGCCAGGAATGAGCAGTTCTTC.